The 19 T cell receptor beta chains below were found in one sample sequenced in a study of T-cell memory formation after mild COVID-19. Each CDR3 protein is one row after TCRdb ran MiXCR on the 5' RACE reads. The profile shows roughly 320,000 distinct CDR3 sequences, 25% to 30% of them singletons. The sequencing input was PBMCs or a T cell subset sorted from them (not recorded which). The receptor set was obtained from an adult woman who had mild COVID-19 (a few samples of this study predate the infection). Cell type and time point are not known.

The table lists this clonotype with a few counts. The chain carries TRBV9 and TRBJ2-7; weak D call: TRBD1 (6 bases). The germline V and J ends were trimmed by 3 bases and 1 base, with 11 bases remaining between them. Germline assignment: CDR1 SGDLS and CDR2 YYNGEE. The CDR3 totals 14 residues. CDR3 nucleotide sequence: TGTGCCAGCAGCGAGGGCGACAGGTCCTACGAGCAGTACTTC. Translation gives CASSEGDRSYEQYF.

This clonotype showed up just a few times. This chain joins TRBV5-1 and TRBJ1-1, with 9 positions matching TRBD1. Germline V CDR1 and CDR2: SGHRS, YFSETQ. CDR3 length: 17 amino acids. The V segment lost 7 bases and the J segment 1 base; nucleotides outside the gene matches: 14. CDR3 residues: CASGAKASGQGNTEAFF. The CDR3, as DNA: TGCGCCAGCGGAGCAAAGGCTTCGGGACAGGGGAACACTGAAGCTTTCTTT.

The rearrangement links TRBV13 to TRBJ2-7; 7 nucleotides align to TRBD2. Germline trimming cut 5 bases from V and 3 bases from J; bases unmatched to any gene: 7. The germline gives CDR1 PRHDT, CDR2 FYEKMQ (reference sequence). This CDR3 is 14 amino acids long. CDR3 in amino acids: CASSNPGTNYEQYF. CDR3 nucleotide sequence: TGTGCCAGCAGCAACCCGGGGACTAACTACGAGCAGTACTTC.

The chain links TRBV7-2 to TRBJ1-2, with a possible D match to TRBD1 (5 bases). The V gene's germline CDR1 is SGHTA and CDR2 FQGNSA. Deletions cut 3 bases from V and 1 base from J, with 9 bases between. There are 14 residues in the CDR3. The DNA of the CDR3 is TGTGCCAGCAGCTTCTCGACAGTTAACTATGGCTACACCTTC. This encodes CASSFSTVNYGYTF.

This clonotype was counted between two and nine times. The rearrangement joins TRBV4-3 to TRBJ1-1; 7 bases are shared with TRBD1. The V gene end was trimmed by 0 bases and the J gene end by 0 bases; junction bases not matched to a gene: 13. Germline CDR1 is LGHNA and CDR2 is YSLEER. The length of the CDR3 is 19 residues. In DNA form, the CDR3 reads TGCGCCAGCAGCCAAGATATCCGGGACAGTAGAGGGGTGAACACTGAAGCTTTCTTT. Translating gives CASSQDIRDSRGVNTEAFF.

The V call is TRBV12-3 or TRBV12-4, the J call TRBJ2-7; weak D call: TRBD2 (6 bases). The CDR3 has 18 amino acids. Trimming took off 3 bases at V and 0 bases at J, with 21 bases between the two ends. CDR3 sequence reads: CASSFTIGGVDYSYEQYF. The CDR3 DNA follows: TGTGCCAGCAGTTTCACCATTGGCGGGGTTGATTACTCCTACGAGCAGTACTTC.

This clonotype was recorded once. The rearrangement joins TRBV20-1 to TRBJ2-3; 11 bases agree with TRBD2. This CDR3 spans 15 amino acids. V was pared by 5 bases and J by 7 bases, with 11 bases of the junction left unmatched. Germline CDR1 and CDR2: DFQATT and SNEGSKA (reference sequence). CDR3 loop: CSAFIAGGGPNTQYF. The CDR3 DNA reads TGCAGTGCTTTTATAGCGGGAGGGGGGCCGAATACGCAGTATTTT.

The V call is TRBV12-3 or TRBV12-4, the J call TRBJ2-7, with 7 bases fitting TRBD1. Trimming at V came to 8 bases and at J to 3 bases, leaving 4 bases not matched to a gene. The CDR3 sequence is 12 residues long. DNA of the CDR3: TGTGCCAGCGCAGACAGGGTCTACGAGCAGTACTTC. Protein sequence: CASADRVYEQYF.

This chain links TRBV6-6 with TRBJ1-2; unclear D gene. Trimming took off 2 bases at V and 8 bases at J, with 9 bases between the two ends. CDR1 is MNHNY, CDR2 SVGAGI, per germline (reference sequence). The CDR3 sequence is 12 residues long. CDR3 residues: CASSYGEGGYTF. The CDR3 DNA reads as TGTGCCAGCAGTTACGGAGAGGGCGGCTACACCTTC.

The chain links TRBV29-1 to TRBJ2-7; 8 bases match TRBD2. Unmatched junction bases numbered 5, after V lost 6 bases and J lost 1 base. The CDR3 spans 13 residues. CDR1 and CDR2 (germline): SQVTM, ANQGSEA. This CDR3 reads CSVRLARSYEQYF. The CDR3 nucleotides read TGCAGCGTACGACTAGCGCGATCCTACGAGCAGTACTTC.

This clonotype was detected a few times. This sequence joins TRBV5-1 and TRBJ2-5, with 9 bases identical to TRBD2. V lost 6 bases to trimming and J lost 2 bases; unmatched junction nucleotides: 8. The CDR3 is 15 residues long. CDR1 and CDR2 from the germline V gene are SGHRS and YFSETQ. CDR3 protein: CASNALAGRQETQYF. CDR3 nucleotides: TGCGCCAGCAACGCCCTAGCGGGAAGACAAGAGACCCAGTACTTC.

This clonotype was counted between two and nine times. The CDR3 nucleotides are TGTGCCAGCAGCCGAAGGGGCTCCTACAATGAGCAGTTCTTC. This codes for CASSRRGSYNEQFF. J is TRBJ2-1 and V is TRBV11-1; TRBD1 might be the D (5 bases). Trimming shortened V by 5 bases and J by 0 bases, and 8 bases separated the two germline ends. The CDR3 length is 14 residues. Germline V gene data show CDR1 as SGHAT and CDR2 as FQDESV (reference sequence). Based on the CDR3 plus reference TRBV11-1 and TRBJ2-1, the full variable domain is EAEVAQSPRYKITEKSQAVAFWCDPISGHATLYWYRQILGQGPELLVQFQDESVVDDSQLPKDRFSAERLKGVDSTLKIQPAELGDSAMYLCASSRRGSYNEQFFGPGTRLTVL.

The chain links TRBV7-9 to TRBJ2-1; 9 bases match TRBD1. Trimming removed 4 bases from V and 0 bases from J; junction bases left unmatched: 7. The CDR3 consists of 17 residues. The germline gives CDR1 SEHNR, CDR2 FQNEAQ (reference sequence). CDR3 region: CASSSPGQGPSYNEQFF. The DNA for the CDR3 is TGTGCCAGCAGCTCCCCCGGACAGGGGCCCTCCTACAATGAGCAGTTCTTC.

The chain is built from TRBV20-1 and TRBJ2-5; possible D gene TRBD2, 6 bases. Germline values: CDR1 DFQATT, CDR2 SNEGSKA (reference sequence). The CDR3 contains 13 residues. Trimming pared 4 bases from V and 4 bases from J, leaving 13 bases between. CDR3 in DNA: TGCAGTGCTATCCTCGGAGGGCGAGAGACCCAGTACTTC. This codes for CSAILGGRETQYF.

The V gene is TRBV6-6, the J gene TRBJ2-7; 12 bases are shared with TRBD1. The CDR3 loop spans 14 amino acids. The V and J ends lost 6 bases and 7 bases, in that order; junction bases with no gene match: 7. CDR1 MNHNY and CDR2 SVGAGI come from the germline V gene (reference sequence). The CDR3 region has the DNA TGTGCCAGCAGCCCCGGGACAGGGGGCTGGGAGCAGTACTTC. Residues: CASSPGTGGWEQYF.

V usage is TRBV10-3 and J usage is TRBJ2-1; D gene ambiguous. Trimming pared 0 bases from V and 1 base from J, leaving 4 bases between. The CDR3 totals 14 residues. CDR1 is ENHRY and CDR2 is SYGVKD in the germline V gene. The CDR3 sequence is CAISESRSYNEQFF. In nucleotides, the CDR3 is TGTGCCATCAGTGAGTCCCGGTCCTACAATGAGCAGTTCTTC.

In this sample, this clonotype turned up a few times. The chain links TRBV7-2 to TRBJ1-1; the match to TRBD1 covers 7 bases. The CDR3 is made up of 18 amino acids. V lost 4 bases, J lost 0 bases, and 14 bases stayed unmatched. From germline, CDR1 is SGHTA and CDR2 FQGNSA. CDR3 loop: CASSSSTGMRLMNTEAFF. The CDR3, as DNA: TGTGCCAGCAGCTCTTCGACAGGGATGAGATTGATGAACACTGAAGCTTTCTTT.

The chain joins TRBV20-1 to TRBJ2-6; tentative D call: TRBD2 (6 bases). Trimming took 5 bases from V and 0 from J, leaving 14 bases between them. This CDR3 is 16 amino acids long. Germline lookup yields CDR1 DFQATT and CDR2 SNEGSKA (reference sequence). The CDR3, as DNA: TGCAGTGCTCGCGACGGGGGAAACTCTGGGGCCAACGTCCTGACTTTC. It translates to CSARDGGNSGANVLTF.

This clonotype came up once. The V and J genes are TRBV7-9 and TRBJ2-2; 8 bases are a match to TRBD1. CDR1 and CDR2 (germline): SEHNR, FQNEAQ (reference sequence). The CDR3 spans 13 residues. The J segment lost 1 base and the V segment lost 11 bases, leaving 3 bases of the junction unmatched. Here the CDR3 reads CAGGTGNTGELFF. The CDR3 nucleotides read TGTGCCGGCGGGACAGGGAACACCGGGGAGCTGTTTTTT.